This TCR beta chain appears in the sequencing data of a study of blood T cells in healthy people across ages (dated by TCRdb to about 2015). About the study as a whole: Template switching captured roughly one uniquely barcoded TCR beta cDNA molecule per two T cells in model experiments. Two additional independent replicas of 1 million unique cDNA reads from the same blood draw were analyzed for two donors (one aged 18 to 30 and one aged 80 or older). The donors were split into four age groups: young (average around 17 years), middle-aged (roughly 39), aged (over 55) and long-lived (under 90). To avoid experimental bias, donors of different ages were randomly spread across the sequencing lanes. Age-related changes in TCR beta repertoire diversity were measured in the study by deep sequencing normalized with unique cDNA molecular identifiers. What the research found in general, with its limitations: The long-lived group showed more naive CD4+ T cells, fewer expanded clones and increased TCR diversity than the aged group, suggesting age selection. Estimates of total diversity based on one million sequenced T cells were regarded as lower bounds and as underestimates. Since profiling was done on bulk unsorted PBMCs, naive and antigen-experienced compartments could not be conclusively compared. The percentage of naive T cells measured by flow cytometry correlated strongly with observed TCR beta diversity. As age increased, observed TCR beta diversity per million T cells dropped in a roughly linear way, and a significant reduction was already evident by age around 41. Because the CMV infection status of the donors was unknown, age-related changes in expanded clonotypes may potentially have been confounded.

Library generation was performed with 5' RACE. Sequencing used an Illumina HiSeq 2500. A second PCR of about 6 to 11 cycles was performed with a sample-barcoded 5' primer and a J-beta primer mix. A template-switch 5' adaptor carrying 12 random nucleotides introduced a unique molecular identifier onto each TCR beta cDNA molecule. Each sample yielded at least 3 million CDR3-containing paired-end reads. The Mint cDNA synthesis kit, primed by a TRBC-specific oligonucleotide, was used to synthesize first-strand cDNA from all RNA. Following uracil-DNA glycosylase treatment, all cDNA underwent a first 18-cycle PCR with the universal primers M1SS and BC2_uni_R. The paper's processing steps were these. Normalization of each sample was performed by random selection of 1 million high-quality reads, each carrying a distinct molecular identifier. Instead of being binned into consensus sequences, reads with shared molecular identifiers were discarded. CDR3 identification, clonotype clustering and error correction used MiTCR with a Q25 quality threshold and the strictest error-elimination algorithm. A nonparametric unseen species model using Euler transformation provided a lower-bound estimate of total TCR beta diversity. TCRdb reanalyzed the raw reads on its own, using fastp at Q25 for trimming and MiXCR for clone calling, and kept in-frame beta chains. Every distinct CDR3 protein forms one entry, paired with its most common genes and DNA. None of the V and J calls come from the authors' own analysis; TCRdb made them. Across this sample there are roughly 1.7 million distinct CDR3 sequences, with roughly 30% seen only once. Around 11% of the sample is in the top ten clones.

The approximately 41 donors, aged about 6 to 95 years, were systemically healthy Caucasian individuals from Russia. Each donor gave ten milliliters of peripheral blood, collected into EDTA-treated Vacutainer tubes. PBMCs were isolated by Ficoll-Paque density-gradient centrifugation, with at least 6 million obtained per sample. Total RNA, at least 5 micrograms per sample, was extracted from PBMCs with Trizol reagent. For every donor, an aliquot of PBMCs went through flow cytometry to measure the percentages of naive CD45RAhigh/CD27high T cells. This clonotype has at least ten counts. Its target antigen remains unknown. Base-call qualities are not available, and no considerably larger clone is one nucleotide away. Relative to germline, V is 5 bases shorter and J is 3 bases shorter, with 11 bases between their ends. CDR1 and CDR2, looked up from the germline V gene (reference sequence), are DFQATT and SNEGSKA. Including the terminal cysteine and phenylalanine, the CDR3 comprises 12 residues. The only DNA kept is the CDR3, 36 bases in frame from the first base.

The material sequenced was blood. Recombination connected TRBV20-1 to TRBJ2-7; the D gene is tentatively TRBD1 or TRBD2, each matching 5 bases. The receptor comes from a woman in her twenties or thirties in good health. In nucleotide form, the sequence is TGCAGTGCTTCCGGGACCAACTACGAGCAGTACTTC. It translates as CSASGTNYEQYF.